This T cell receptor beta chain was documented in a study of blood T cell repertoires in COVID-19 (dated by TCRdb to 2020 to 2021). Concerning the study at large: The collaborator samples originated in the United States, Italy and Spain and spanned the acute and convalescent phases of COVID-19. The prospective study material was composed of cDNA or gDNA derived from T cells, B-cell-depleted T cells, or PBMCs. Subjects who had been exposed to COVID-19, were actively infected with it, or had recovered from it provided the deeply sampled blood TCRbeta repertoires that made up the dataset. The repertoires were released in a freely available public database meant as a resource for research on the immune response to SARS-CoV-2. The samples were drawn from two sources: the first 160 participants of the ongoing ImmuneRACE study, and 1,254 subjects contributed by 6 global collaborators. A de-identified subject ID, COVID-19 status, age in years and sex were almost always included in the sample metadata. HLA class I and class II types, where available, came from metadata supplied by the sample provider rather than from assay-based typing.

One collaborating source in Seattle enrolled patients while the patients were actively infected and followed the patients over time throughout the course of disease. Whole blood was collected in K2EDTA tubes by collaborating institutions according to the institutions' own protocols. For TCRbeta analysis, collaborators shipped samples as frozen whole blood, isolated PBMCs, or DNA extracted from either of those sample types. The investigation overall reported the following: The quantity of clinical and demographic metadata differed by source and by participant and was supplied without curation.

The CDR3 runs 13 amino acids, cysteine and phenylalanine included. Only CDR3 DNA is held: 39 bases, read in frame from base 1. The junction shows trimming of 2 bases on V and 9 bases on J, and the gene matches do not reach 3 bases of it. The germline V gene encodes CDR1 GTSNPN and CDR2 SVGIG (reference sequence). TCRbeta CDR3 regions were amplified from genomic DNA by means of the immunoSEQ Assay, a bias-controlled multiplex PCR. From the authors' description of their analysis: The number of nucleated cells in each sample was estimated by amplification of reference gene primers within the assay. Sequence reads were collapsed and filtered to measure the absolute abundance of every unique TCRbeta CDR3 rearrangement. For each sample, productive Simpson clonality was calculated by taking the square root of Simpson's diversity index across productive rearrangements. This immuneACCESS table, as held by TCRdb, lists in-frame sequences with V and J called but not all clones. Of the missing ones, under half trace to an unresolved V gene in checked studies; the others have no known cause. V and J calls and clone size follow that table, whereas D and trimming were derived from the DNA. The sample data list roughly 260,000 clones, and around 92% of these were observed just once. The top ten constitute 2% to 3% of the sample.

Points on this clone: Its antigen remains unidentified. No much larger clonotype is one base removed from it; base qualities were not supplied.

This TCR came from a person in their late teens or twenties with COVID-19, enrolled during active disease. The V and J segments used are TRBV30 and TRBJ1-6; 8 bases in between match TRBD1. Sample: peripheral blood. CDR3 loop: CAWSTGGGSPLHF. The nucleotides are TGTGCCTGGAGTACAGGGGGGGGTTCACCCCTCCACTTT.